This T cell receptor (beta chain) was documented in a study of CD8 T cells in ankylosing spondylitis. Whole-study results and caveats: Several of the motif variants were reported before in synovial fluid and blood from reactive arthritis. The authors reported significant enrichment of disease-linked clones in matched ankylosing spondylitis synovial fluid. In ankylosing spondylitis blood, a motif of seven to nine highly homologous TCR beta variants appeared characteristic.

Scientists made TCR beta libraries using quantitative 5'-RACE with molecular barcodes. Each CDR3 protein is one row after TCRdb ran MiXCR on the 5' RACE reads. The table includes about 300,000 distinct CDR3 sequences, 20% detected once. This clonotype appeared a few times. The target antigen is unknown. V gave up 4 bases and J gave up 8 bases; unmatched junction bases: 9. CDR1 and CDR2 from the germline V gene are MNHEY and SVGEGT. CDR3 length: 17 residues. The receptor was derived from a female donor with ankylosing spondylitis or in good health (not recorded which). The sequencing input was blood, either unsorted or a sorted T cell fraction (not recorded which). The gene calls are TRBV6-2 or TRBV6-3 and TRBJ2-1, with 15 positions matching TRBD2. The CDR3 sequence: CASSSPRTSGRVDEQFF. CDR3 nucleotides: TGTGCCAGCAGTTCCCCTCGGACTAGCGGGAGGGTCGATGAGCAGTTCTTC.